These 3 T cell receptor beta chains originate from one sample sequenced in a study of tumor-infiltrating lymphocytes in localized non-small cell lung cancer. The data were produced by immunoSEQ multiplex PCR, yet TCRdb's version contains in-frame clones alone and is incomplete. Found here are 15,000 to 16,000 clones, 65% to 75% of them singletons; the top ten hold 5% to 6%. What was sequenced was lung tumor tissue. The receptors shown here come from a human donor with non-small cell lung cancer.

This chain uses TRBV7-9 with TRBJ2-5; D gene ambiguous. Trimming shortened V by 5 bases and J by 2 bases, and 6 bases separated the two germline ends. CDR1 and CDR2 (germline): SEHNR, FQNEAQ (reference sequence). This CDR3 region has 12 residues. The CDR3 spells CASSRAQETQYF. The CDR3 bases are TGTGCCAGCAGCAGGGCTCAAGAGACCCAGTACTTC.

CDR3: CAWRRVNNEQFF. The CDR3 region has the DNA TGTGCCTGGAGAAGAGTTAACAATGAGCAGTTCTTC. The chain recombines TRBV30 with TRBJ2-1; D unresolved. Germline V gives CDR1 GTSNPN, CDR2 SVGIG (reference sequence). V lost 3 bases and J lost 5, with 8 bases in between. This CDR3 region has 12 residues.

This chain links TRBV29-1 with TRBJ1-1; tentatively, D is TRBD1 (5 bases). The CDR3 contains 14 residues. In germline, CDR1 is SQVTM, CDR2 ANQGSEA. Trimming took off 4 bases at V and 3 bases at J, with 15 bases between the two ends. CDR3 nucleotide sequence: TGCAGCGTTGGAGGACAATCGGGATACACTGAAGCTTTCTTT. Protein: CSVGGQSGYTEAFF.